The entry below gives a single TCR beta chain sequence along with its context. Germline assignment: CDR1 MDHEN and CDR2 SYDVKM. Trimming cost V 7 bases and J 4 bases; bases outside gene matches: 8. The CDR3 is 14 amino acids. These data come from a study of technical replicates of blood from a few donors. TCRdb's copy holds only in-frame clones and misses some; the assay was immunoSEQ multiplex PCR. The profile shows 45,000 to 60,000 clones, 90% to 97% of them singletons. The chain recombines TRBV28 with TRBJ2-7, with 9 bases fitting TRBD2. This TCR came from a human donor in good health. What was sequenced was T cells isolated from PBMCs. The CDR3 spells CASNVAGEVYEQYF. The DNA for the CDR3 is TGTGCCAGCAATGTAGCGGGAGAGGTGTACGAGCAGTACTTC.